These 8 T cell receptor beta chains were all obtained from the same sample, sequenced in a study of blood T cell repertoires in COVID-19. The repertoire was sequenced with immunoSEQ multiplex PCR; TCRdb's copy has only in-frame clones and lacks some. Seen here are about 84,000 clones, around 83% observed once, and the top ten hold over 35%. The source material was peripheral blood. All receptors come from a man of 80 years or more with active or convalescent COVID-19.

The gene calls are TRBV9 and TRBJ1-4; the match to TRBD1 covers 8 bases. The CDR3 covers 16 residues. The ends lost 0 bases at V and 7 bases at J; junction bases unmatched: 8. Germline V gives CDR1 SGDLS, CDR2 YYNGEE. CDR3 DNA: TGTGCCAGCAGCGTAGAAGGAGGACAGGGTTTTGAAAAACTGTTTTTT. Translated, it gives CASSVEGGQGFEKLFF.

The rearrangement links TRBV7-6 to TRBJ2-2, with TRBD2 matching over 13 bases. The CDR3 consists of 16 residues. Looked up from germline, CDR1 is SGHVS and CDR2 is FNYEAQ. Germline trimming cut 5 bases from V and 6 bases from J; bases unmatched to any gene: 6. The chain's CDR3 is CASSLGLAGAAGELFF. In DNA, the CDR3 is TGTGCCAGCAGCCTTGGACTAGCGGGAGCTGCCGGGGAGCTGTTTTTT.

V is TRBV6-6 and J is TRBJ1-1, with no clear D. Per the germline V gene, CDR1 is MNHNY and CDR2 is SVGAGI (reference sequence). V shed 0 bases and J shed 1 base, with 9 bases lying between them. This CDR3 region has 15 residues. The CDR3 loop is CASSYSTPGNTEAFF. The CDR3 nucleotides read TGTGCCAGCAGTTACTCGACGCCGGGGAACACTGAAGCTTTCTTT.

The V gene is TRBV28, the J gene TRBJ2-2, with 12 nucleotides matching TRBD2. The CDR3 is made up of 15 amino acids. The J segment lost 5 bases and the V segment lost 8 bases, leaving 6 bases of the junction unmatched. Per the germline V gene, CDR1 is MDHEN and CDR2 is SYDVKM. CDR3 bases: TGTGCCAGCCGGAACGGACTAGCGGGGACCGGGGAGCTGTTTTTT. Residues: CASRNGLAGTGELFF.

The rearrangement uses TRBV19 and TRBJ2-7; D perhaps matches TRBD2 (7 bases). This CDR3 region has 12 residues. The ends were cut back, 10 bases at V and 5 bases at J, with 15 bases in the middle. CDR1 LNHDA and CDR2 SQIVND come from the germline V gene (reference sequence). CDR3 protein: CATRGGGDEQYF. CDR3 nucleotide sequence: TGTGCCACACGGGGAGGGGGAGACGAGCAGTACTTC.

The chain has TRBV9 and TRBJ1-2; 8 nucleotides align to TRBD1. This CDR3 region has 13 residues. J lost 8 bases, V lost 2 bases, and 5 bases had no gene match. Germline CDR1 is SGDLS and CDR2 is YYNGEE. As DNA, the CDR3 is TGTGCCAGCAGCGTGACAGGGGATTGGGGCTACACCTTC. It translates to CASSVTGDWGYTF.

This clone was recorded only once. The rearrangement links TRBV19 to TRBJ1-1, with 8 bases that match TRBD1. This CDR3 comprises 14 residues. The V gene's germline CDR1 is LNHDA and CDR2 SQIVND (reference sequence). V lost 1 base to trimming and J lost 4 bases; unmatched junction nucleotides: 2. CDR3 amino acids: CASSIATGGTEAFF. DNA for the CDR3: TGTGCCAGTAGTATAGCCACAGGGGGCACTGAAGCTTTCTTT.

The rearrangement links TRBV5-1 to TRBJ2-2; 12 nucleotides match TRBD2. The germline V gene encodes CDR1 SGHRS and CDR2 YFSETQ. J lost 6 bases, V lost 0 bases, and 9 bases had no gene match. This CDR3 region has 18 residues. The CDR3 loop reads CASSLVPRLAGVSGELFF. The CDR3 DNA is TGCGCCAGCAGCTTGGTCCCAAGACTAGCGGGGGTTTCCGGGGAGCTGTTTTTT.